This TCR beta chain is drawn from a study of shared clonotypes between healthy human individuals. Turning to this clone: The antigen remains unidentified. The junction departs from germline at one end; a sequencing error may be responsible.

The CDR3 extends over 14 amino acids. Germline CDR1 is SSHAT and CDR2 is FNYEAQ (reference sequence). Study observations and caveats: The researchers took only blood, and tissue repertoires probably look different. For sorted subsets, rarefaction showed incomplete sequencing despite large depth.

Naive CD8 cells lacked CD45RO and underwent positive selection for CCR7, leaving out terminally differentiated effector memory CD45RA+ cells. Recent acute infections and vaccinations were absent in the healthy HIV-negative adult donors. The method was immunoSEQ multiplex PCR; TCRdb's version includes in-frame clones alone and lacks a portion of them. The sample lists 750,000 to 1,000,000 clones, about 91% occurring once. Sequences were obtained from naive CD8+ T cells sorted from blood. The receptor comes from a man aged 25-40 years in good health. The chain carries TRBV7-7 and TRBJ2-2; tentatively, D is TRBD1 (5 bases). The CDR3 sequence is CASTDGGATGELFF. The CDR3 DNA sequence: TGTGCTAGCACCGATGGTGGGGCCACCGGGGAGCTGTTTTTT.